Below are 29 T cell receptor beta chains sequenced from a single sample in a study of cytomegalovirus exposure and HLA in healthy donors. PCR involved 60 Vbeta and 13 Jbeta primers. Libraries were prepared by immunoSEQ multiplex PCR; TCRdb keeps only in-frame clonotypes and omits some of them. The data show some 100,000 clones, more than 65% seen once. Sequenced material: PBMCs. The receptors originated from a woman between 50 and 59 years old in good health and CMV-seropositive.

The chain joins TRBV28 to TRBJ1-2, with 11 bases lining up with TRBD1. Trimming took 5 bases from V and 4 from J; bases not matched to a gene: 12. This CDR3 region has 17 residues. Germline CDR1 reads MDHEN; CDR2 reads SYDVKM. Here the CDR3 reads CASSPSDRGRVSYGYTF. CDR3 DNA: TGTGCCAGCAGTCCCTCGGACAGGGGGCGAGTAAGCTATGGCTACACCTTC.

The V gene is TRBV6-5, the J gene TRBJ1-3; a weak D match, TRBD1 (5 bases). This CDR3 has 16 residues. The ends were cut back, 4 bases at V and 0 bases at J, with 13 bases in the middle. Germline V gives CDR1 MNHEY, CDR2 SVGAGI. CDR3 region: CASSSLGGVSGNTIYF. The CDR3 nucleotides read TGTGCCAGCAGTTCACTCGGGGGGGTCTCTGGAAACACCATATATTTT.

The genes are TRBV19 and TRBJ2-2; 9 bases fit TRBD1. This CDR3 has 16 amino acids. The V gene end was trimmed by 3 bases and the J gene end by 6 bases; junction bases not matched to a gene: 8. CDR1 and CDR2 from the germline V gene are LNHDA and SQIVND (reference sequence). CDR3 sequence: CASSIGQGISSGELFF. The CDR3 DNA reads as TGTGCCAGTAGTATCGGACAGGGGATAAGTTCCGGGGAGCTGTTTTTT. Combining the CDR3 with reference TRBV19 and TRBJ2-2 gives the whole variable domain DGGITQSPKYLFRKEGQNVTLSCEQNLNHDAMYWYRQDPGQGLRLIYYSQIVNDFQKGDIAEGYSVSREKKESFPLTVTSAQKNPTAFYLCASSIGQGISSGELFFGEGSRLTVL.

The genes are TRBV9 and TRBJ2-7; 8 positions match TRBD2. The CDR3 contains 15 residues. The trim removed 2 bases at V and 1 base at J, leaving 5 bases unmatched. Germline CDR1 SGDLS, CDR2 YYNGEE. In DNA, the CDR3 is TGTGCCAGCAGCGTGAGTAGCGGGGTTTCCTACGAGCAGTACTTC. This gives the protein CASSVSSGVSYEQYF.

This clone is classed as medium-sized. V and J are TRBV15 and TRBJ2-7; the D gene is possibly TRBD1 (6 bases). Germline CDR1 is LNHNV and CDR2 is YYDKDF (reference sequence). Trimming left V 0 bases short and J 4 bases short, with 13 bases between. The length of the CDR3 is 15 residues. The CDR3 sequence: CATSRDPGDIYEQYF. CDR3 DNA sequence: TGTGCCACCAGCAGAGACCCAGGGGACATATACGAGCAGTACTTC.

This sequence joins TRBV10-3 and TRBJ2-7, with TRBD1 identical over 11 bases. This CDR3 spans 13 amino acids. Germline V CDR1 and CDR2: ENHRY, SYGVKD. V shed 8 bases, J shed 5 bases, and the junction held 5 bases outside the gene matches. CDR3 loop: CAIEGQGDNEQYF. In DNA, the CDR3 is TGTGCCATCGAGGGACAGGGGGACAACGAGCAGTACTTC.

The rearrangement links TRBV5-1 to TRBJ2-5; 11 bases line up with TRBD2. The closer fit of TRBJ2-7 to the DNA end suggests the J call may be wrong. Looked up from germline, CDR1 is SGHRS and CDR2 is YFSETQ. The CDR3 is 14 residues long. CDR3 DNA: TGCGCCAGCAGCGATACTAGCGGGGGTAACGAGCAGTACTTC. Protein sequence: CASSDTSGGNEQYF.

This clone has a single count. DNA of the CDR3: TGTGCCAGCAGCGTAGGTAGCGGGGGGCCCAATGAGCAGTTCTTC. Its translation: CASSVGSGGPNEQFF. The chain combines TRBV9 with TRBJ2-1; 10 bases line up with TRBD2. The CDR3 totals 15 residues. Germline V gene lookup returns CDR1 SGDLS and CDR2 YYNGEE. V gave up 0 bases and J gave up 6 bases; unmatched junction bases: 3.

V usage is TRBV12-5 and J usage is TRBJ1-1; D might be TRBD1 (5 bases). This CDR3 spans 15 amino acids. Trimming stripped 1 base from V and 2 bases from J, with 11 bases between. CDR1 and CDR2 (germline): LGHNT, FRNRAP. The CDR3 here is CASGLGAGLNTEAFF. CDR3 bases: TGTGCTAGTGGTTTGGGAGCGGGACTCAACACTGAAGCTTTCTTT.

This rearrangement joins TRBV2 to TRBJ2-7, with TRBD2 matching over 9 bases. The V segment lost 4 bases and the J segment 7 bases; nucleotides outside the gene matches: 8. Germline V gene data show CDR1 as SNHLY and CDR2 as FYNNEI. There are 14 residues in the CDR3. CDR3 region: CASSVRGGAGEQYF. The CDR3 coding sequence is TGTGCCAGCAGTGTACGCGGGGGGGCGGGGGAGCAGTACTTC.

The chain has TRBV6-5 and TRBJ2-7; 10 positions match TRBD1. The CDR3 covers 15 residues. The germline CDR1 and CDR2 sequences are MNHEY and SVGAGI. The J segment lost 2 bases and the V segment lost 4 bases, leaving 5 bases of the junction unmatched. CDR3: CASSFRDRGPYEQYF. The CDR3, as DNA: TGTGCCAGCAGTTTCCGGGACAGGGGCCCCTACGAGCAGTACTTC.

The V and J genes are TRBV30 and TRBJ1-2; 9 nucleotides agree with TRBD1. Germline loops: CDR1 GTSNPN, CDR2 SVGIG (reference sequence). The V and J ends lost 4 bases and 6 bases, in that order; junction bases with no gene match: 12. This CDR3 is 15 amino acids long. CDR3 loop: CAWTVEDRGRHGYTF. Written as DNA, the CDR3 is TGTGCCTGGACCGTCGAGGACAGGGGTCGTCATGGCTACACCTTC. The full variable domain, in which reference TRBV30 and TRBJ1-2 provide the parts outside the CDR3, is SQTIHQWPATLVQPVGSPLSLECTVEGTSNPNLYWYRQAAGRGLQLLFYSVGIGQISSEVPQNLSASRPQDRQFILSSKKLLLSDSGFYLCAWTVEDRGRHGYTFGSGTRLTVV.

As DNA, the CDR3 is TGCGCCAGCAGCCCCGGTATGGCTAAAAGAGGCTCTGGAAACACCATATATTTT. The encoded protein is CASSPGMAKRGSGNTIYF. The chain couples TRBV4-1 to TRBJ1-3, with D unclear. Trimming took 4 bases from V and 0 from J, leaving 19 bases between them. The CDR3 length is 18 residues. From germline, CDR1 is MGHRA and CDR2 YSYEKL.

The chain has TRBV2 and TRBJ2-1; no clear D gene. The CDR3 covers 13 residues. Germline V CDR1 and CDR2: SNHLY, FYNNEI. V was trimmed by 8 bases and J by 0 bases, leaving 8 bases between them. CDR3 nucleotide sequence: TGTGCCAGCGCATCTAGCTCCTACAATGAGCAGTTCTTC. It specifies CASASSSYNEQFF.

This clone showed up just a few times. V and J are TRBV28 and TRBJ1-1; a possible D gene is TRBD1 (5 bases). Trimming stripped 7 bases from V and 1 base from J, with 22 bases between. Germline CDR1 and CDR2: MDHEN and SYDVKM. The CDR3 extends over 17 amino acids. The CDR3 coding sequence is TGTGCCAGCACGTTGATCGGGACTCCACGGCAGAACACTGAAGCTTTCTTT. It codes for CASTLIGTPRQNTEAFF.

The chain joins TRBV9 to TRBJ2-3, with 10 nucleotides matching TRBD2. The CDR3 extends over 16 amino acids. Trimming took 3 bases from V and 1 from J; bases not matched to a gene: 5. Germline V gives CDR1 SGDLS, CDR2 YYNGEE. CDR3 protein: CASSADLAGGTDTQYF. CDR3 nucleotide sequence: TGTGCCAGCAGCGCGGATCTAGCGGGGGGCACAGATACGCAGTATTTT.

The chain uses TRBV10-2 and TRBJ2-5; TRBD2 might be the D (7 bases). CDR3 length: 19 amino acids. Trimming took 6 bases from V and 2 from J, leaving 28 bases between them. CDR1 is WSHSY, CDR2 SAAADI, per germline. CDR3 protein: CASSEGISRRGGSQETQYF. The CDR3 coding sequence is TGCGCCAGCAGCGAAGGAATATCAAGGCGCGGGGGCTCTCAAGAGACCCAGTACTTC.

This clone was counted only a few times. The chain joins TRBV9 to TRBJ2-2, with TRBD2 identical over 7 bases. The CDR3 is 15 residues long. J gave up 3 bases and V 1 base, and 3 bases lay outside the gene matches. Per germline, CDR1 SGDLS and CDR2 YYNGEE. CDR3 sequence (DNA): TGTGCCAGCAGCGTACTAGCGGTTTACACCGGGGAGCTGTTTTTT. Translated, it gives CASSVLAVYTGELFF. Full variable domain (missing parts from reference TRBV9 and TRBJ2-2): DSGVTQTPKHLITATGQRVTLRCSPRSGDLSVYWYQQSLDQGLQFLIQYYNGEERAKGNILERFSAQQFPDLHSELNLSSLELGDSALYFCASSVLAVYTGELFFGEGSRLTVL.

The chain is built from TRBV19 and TRBJ2-1; TRBD2 matches 10 bases. CDR3 length: 14 amino acids. Germline CDR1 is LNHDA and CDR2 is SQIVND (reference sequence). Trimming took 4 bases from V and 7 from J; bases not matched to a gene: 4. This CDR3 is CASSTELAGNEQFF. The CDR3 DNA reads TGTGCCAGTAGTACAGAACTAGCGGGAAATGAGCAGTTCTTC.

The V call is TRBV7-2, the J call TRBJ2-1; D is uncertain. Germline V gene sequence: CDR1 SGHTA, CDR2 FQGNSA. This CDR3 spans 14 amino acids. Deletions cut 4 bases from V and 4 bases from J, with 11 bases between. CDR3 protein: CASSSDLFYNEQFF. CDR3 coding DNA: TGTGCCAGCAGCTCCGACTTATTTTACAATGAGCAGTTCTTC. Combining the CDR3 with reference TRBV7-2 and TRBJ2-1 gives the whole variable domain GAGVSQSPSNKVTEKGKDVELRCDPISGHTALYWYRQSLGQGLEFLIYFQGNSAPDKSGLPSDRFSAERTGGSVSTLTIQRTQQEDSAVYLCASSSDLFYNEQFFGPGTRLTVL.

The chain uses TRBV6-4 and TRBJ2-5; 9 positions match TRBD1. V lost 6 bases and J lost 5; bases outside the gene matches: 10. The CDR3 consists of 15 residues. Germline CDR1 MRHNA, CDR2 SNTAGT. Here the CDR3 reads CASSPGTGSGETQYF. In DNA form, the CDR3 reads TGTGCCAGCAGCCCCGGGACAGGGTCGGGGGAGACCCAGTACTTC.

The chain employs TRBV7-8 and TRBJ1-2; the D gene is possibly TRBD1 (5 bases). From germline, CDR1 is SGHVS and CDR2 FQNEAQ. CDR3 length equals 13 residues. Trimming took 7 bases from V and 2 from J, leaving 11 bases between them. In nucleotides, the CDR3 is TGTGCCAGCACCATGGAGGGGAACTATGGCTACACCTTC. Protein sequence: CASTMEGNYGYTF. Complete variable domain (other parts from reference TRBV7-8 and TRBJ1-2): GAGVSQSPRYKVAKRGQDVALRCDPISGHVSLFWYQQALGQGPEFLTYFQNEAQLDKSGLPSDRFFAERPEGSVSTLKIQRTQQEDSAVYLCASTMEGNYGYTFGSGTRLTVV.

The genes are TRBV6-5 and TRBJ1-6; 9 bases fit TRBD1. Per germline, CDR1 MNHEY and CDR2 SVGAGI. There are 14 residues in the CDR3. J was trimmed by 7 bases and V by 9 bases; bases with no gene match: 7. CDR3 sequence: CASLWDRANSPLHF. CDR3 sequence (DNA): TGTGCCAGTCTCTGGGACAGGGCCAATTCACCCCTCCACTTT.

This clone was found a few times. The chain couples TRBV5-1 to TRBJ2-7; 12 bases are a match to TRBD2. Germline CDR1 is SGHRS and CDR2 is YFSETQ. The CDR3 has 15 residues. V was clipped by 7 bases and J by 0 bases; unmatched bases: 5. CDR3 protein: CASGLAGGSSYEQYF. CDR3 nucleotides: TGCGCCAGCGGTCTAGCGGGGGGGAGCTCCTACGAGCAGTACTTC.

The chain combines TRBV4-1 with TRBJ2-3; TRBD2 matches at 7 bases. The germline V gene encodes CDR1 MGHRA and CDR2 YSYEKL. V shed 1 base, J shed 3 bases, and the junction held 7 bases outside the gene matches. CDR3 length: 16 residues. The chain's CDR3 is CASSQVMLAATDTQYF. CDR3 sequence (DNA): TGCGCCAGCAGCCAAGTAATGCTAGCGGCGACAGATACGCAGTATTTT.

The gene calls are TRBV6-1 and TRBJ1-4, with TRBD1 matching over 9 bases. Germline CDR1 and CDR2: MNHNS and SASEGT. Trimming cost V 8 bases and J 6 bases; bases outside gene matches: 4. The CDR3 runs to 13 residues. The CDR3 loop reads CASEQGAHEKLFF. Here the CDR3 DNA reads TGTGCCAGCGAACAGGGGGCGCATGAAAAACTGTTTTTT.

The rearrangement uses TRBV7-9 and TRBJ2-1, with 8 positions matching TRBD2. V gave up 0 bases and J gave up 4 bases; unmatched junction bases: 8. Germline V lookup: CDR1 SEHNR, CDR2 FQNEAQ (reference sequence). This CDR3 region has 17 residues. The CDR3 spells CASSLARVGRDYNEQFF. The CDR3 DNA follows: TGTGCCAGCAGCTTAGCGCGTGTCGGGAGGGATTACAATGAGCAGTTCTTC.

The chain links TRBV27 to TRBJ2-1; TRBD2 might be the D (5 bases). V lost 5 bases, J lost 5 bases, and 16 bases lay in between. This CDR3 is built from 15 residues. Looked up from germline, CDR1 is MNHEY and CDR2 is SMNVEV (reference sequence). The CDR3, as DNA: TGTGCCAGCAGTCTATTAACTAGTTGGGACAATGAGCAGTTCTTC. Translation gives CASSLLTSWDNEQFF.

V gene TRBV6-1 combines with J gene TRBJ2-5; no definite D call. Deletions cut 3 bases from V and 5 bases from J, with 10 bases between. Germline V gives CDR1 MNHNS, CDR2 SASEGT. The CDR3 length is 13 residues. This chain's CDR3 is CASSDVRRETQYF. In DNA, the CDR3 is TGTGCCAGCAGTGATGTTCGCAGGGAGACCCAGTACTTC.